This T cell receptor beta chain is from a study of shared clonotypes between healthy human individuals. About this clone itself: Other DNA variants within this sample encode the same CDR3.

The test was conducted at deep level. Method: immunoSEQ multiplex PCR; TCRdb's copy keeps in-frame clones and lacks some. The sample includes 800,000 to 950,000 clones, about 96% of them seen just once. CD45RO-negative cells were positively selected for CCR7, leaving out terminally differentiated effector memory CD45RA+ cells. In germline, CDR1 is SGHNT, CDR2 YENEEA. The V gene lost 1 base and the J gene lost 2 bases, with 4 bases spanning the gap. This CDR3 spans 13 amino acids. This rearrangement joins TRBV11-3 to TRBJ2-3; D is undetermined. Sequencing was done on a sample of naive CD8+ T cells sorted from blood. The origin of this receptor is a man aged 25 to 40 in good health. Here the CDR3 DNA reads TGTGCCAGCAGCTTAGGGACCACAGATACGCAGTATTTT. Translated: CASSLGTTDTQYF.